Presented here are 27 T cell receptor beta chains from one specimen sequenced in a study of cytomegalovirus exposure and HLA in healthy donors. Primers for the PCR totalled 60 Vbeta and 13 Jbeta. Produced via immunoSEQ multiplex PCR; TCRdb's table is partial and in-frame only. The sample lists 180,000 or so clones, roughly 73% occurring once. Sequencing was performed on PBMCs. The receptors were sampled from a female donor in good health and CMV-seronegative.

The rearrangement links TRBV6-1 to TRBJ2-5; 9 positions agree with TRBD2. Losses at the gene ends were 6 bases for V and 2 bases for J; bases not matched to a gene: 7. This CDR3 contains 15 residues. Germline loops: CDR1 MNHNS, CDR2 SASEGT. CDR3 nucleotide sequence: TGTGCCAGCAGGTTCGAGCGGGGGGCACAAGAGACCCAGTACTTC. Its translation: CASRFERGAQETQYF.

The J gene is TRBJ2-1, the V gene TRBV7-9; a possible D gene is TRBD2 (6 bases). The CDR3 covers 16 residues. Germline V lookup: CDR1 SEHNR, CDR2 FQNEAQ (reference sequence). The germline V and J ends were trimmed by 0 bases and 1 base, with 10 bases remaining between them. The CDR3, as DNA: TGTGCCAGCAGCTTAGCGGGGGGACCTTCCTACAATGAGCAGTTCTTC. As protein: CASSLAGGPSYNEQFF. Combining the CDR3 with reference TRBV7-9 and TRBJ2-1 gives the whole variable domain DTGVSQNPRHKITKRGQNVTFRCDPISEHNRLYWYRQTLGQGPEFLTYFQNEAQLEKSRLLSDRFSAERPKGSFSTLEIQRTEQGDSAMYLCASSLAGGPSYNEQFFGPGTRLTVL.

The chain employs TRBV9 and TRBJ1-3; D uncertain. Germline V gene sequence: CDR1 SGDLS, CDR2 YYNGEE. The V end was cut by 0 bases, the J end by 3 bases, with 10 bases between. This CDR3 has 15 residues. CDR3 sequence (DNA): TGTGCCAGCAGCGTAGCTACAGAATTTGGAAACACCATATATTTT. This translates into CASSVATEFGNTIYF.

Points on this clone: Mismatch with germline at one junction end may stem from a read error. Other nucleotide sequences from this sample produce the same CDR3. V usage is TRBV7-9 and J usage is TRBJ2-2, with TRBD1 matching 8 bases. The CDR3 has 14 residues. The germline CDR1 and CDR2 sequences are SEHNR and FQNEAQ (reference sequence). The CDR3 DNA follows: TGTGCCAGCAGCCAGGGGGACAGGACCGGGGAGTTGTTTTTT. It yields the protein CASSQGDRTGELFF.

CDR3 nucleotides: TGTGCCATCAGTGAGTCGTCGGAGGGGGCTCTTGGAAACACCATATATTTT. Translating gives CAISESSEGALGNTIYF. The V call is TRBV10-3, the J call TRBJ1-3; 7 bases map to TRBD1. The CDR3 runs to 17 residues. With V trimmed by 0 bases and J by 3 bases, 8 bases remained unmatched. CDR1 and CDR2 from the germline V gene are ENHRY and SYGVKD.

This clone has at least ten counts. In nucleotides, the CDR3 is TGTGCCAGCAGCAAATCAGTACAGGGGGGTGCTGGAAACACCATATATTTT. Protein product: CASSKSVQGGAGNTIYF. This chain links TRBV21-1 with TRBJ1-3; no check of the table's D call, TRBD1, against the DNA was made. TRBV21-1 constitutes a pseudogene. The CDR3 is 17 amino acids.

In this sample, this clone turned up a few times. This chain links TRBV28 with TRBJ2-7; 7 bases map to TRBD1. Germline CDR1 reads MDHEN; CDR2 reads SYDVKM. V was clipped by 7 bases and J by 2 bases; unmatched bases: 11. The CDR3 covers 15 residues. The DNA for the CDR3 is TGTGCCAGCATCCCACACAGGGGAGTCCCCTACGAGCAGTACTTC. This gives the protein CASIPHRGVPYEQYF.

The V gene is TRBV6-1, the J gene TRBJ2-5; 9 bases are a match to TRBD1. The closer fit of TRBJ2-7 to the DNA end suggests the J call may be wrong. Germline V lookup: CDR1 MNHNS, CDR2 SASEGT. CDR3 length equals 13 residues. The DNA for the CDR3 is TGTGCCAGCAGTGGGGACAGGGTCCACGAGCAGTACTTC. Amino acid sequence: CASSGDRVHEQYF.

V is TRBV9 and J is TRBJ2-3; 13 positions agree with TRBD2. The germline V gene has CDR1 SGDLS and CDR2 YYNGEE. The V gene end was trimmed by 4 bases and the J gene end by 0 bases; junction bases not matched to a gene: 11. CDR3 size: 19 residues. The CDR3 bases are TGTGCCAGCAGCACTCAGCGGACTAGCGGGAGTATCAGCACAGATACGCAGTATTTT. It translates to CASSTQRTSGSISTDTQYF.

The chain carries TRBV7-2 and TRBJ1-4; possible D gene TRBD1, 5 bases. Trimming stripped 3 bases from V and 4 bases from J, with 9 bases between. Germline V CDR1 and CDR2: SGHTA, FQGNSA. There are 14 residues in the CDR3. The CDR3 DNA sequence: TGTGCCAGCAGCTTGCAGGGTGGTAATGAAAAACTGTTTTTT. Its protein product is CASSLQGGNEKLFF. Combining the CDR3 with reference TRBV7-2 and TRBJ1-4 gives the whole variable domain GAGVSQSPSNKVTEKGKDVELRCDPISGHTALYWYRQSLGQGLEFLIYFQGNSAPDKSGLPSDRFSAERTGGSVSTLTIQRTQQEDSAVYLCASSLQGGNEKLFFGSGTQLSVL.

The genes are TRBV9 and TRBJ2-7, with D possibly being TRBD2 (6 bases). Trimming took 2 bases from V and 2 from J, leaving 14 bases between them. The length of the CDR3 is 15 residues. Germline CDR1 and CDR2: SGDLS and YYNGEE. CDR3 in amino acids: CASSVNAGSPYEQYF. The CDR3 nucleotides read TGTGCCAGCAGCGTCAACGCGGGAAGCCCCTACGAGCAGTACTTC.

V gene TRBV7-3 combines with J gene TRBJ2-1, with 11 nucleotides matching TRBD2. J was trimmed by 5 bases and V by 5 bases; bases with no gene match: 5. Per the germline V gene, CDR1 is SGHTA and CDR2 is FQGTGA. The CDR3 length is 15 residues. CDR3 DNA sequence: TGTGCCAGCAGCCCGGGACTAGCGGTGAACAATGAGCAGTTCTTC. It specifies CASSPGLAVNNEQFF.

This clone has a single count. The rearrangement links TRBV30 to TRBJ1-1, with D unclear. The CDR3 totals 13 residues. V lost 2 bases to trimming and J lost 0 bases, with 7 bases between them. Germline CDR1 is GTSNPN and CDR2 is SVGIG (reference sequence). The CDR3 nucleotides read TGTGCCTGGAGTTTTCACATGAACACTGAAGCTTTCTTT. Its protein product is CAWSFHMNTEAFF. The entire variable domain, with the rest obtained from reference TRBV30 and TRBJ1-1, is as follows: SQTIHQWPATLVQPVGSPLSLECTVEGTSNPNLYWYRQAAGRGLQLLFYSVGIGQISSEVPQNLSASRPQDRQFILSSKKLLLSDSGFYLCAWSFHMNTEAFFGQGTRLTVV.

This rearrangement joins TRBV28 to TRBJ2-7; D remains ambiguous. Deletions cut 5 bases from V and 3 bases from J, with 17 bases between. The CDR3 runs to 15 residues. Germline CDR1 and CDR2: MDHEN and SYDVKM. The CDR3 nucleotides read TGTGCCAGCAGTCCAGACAATTTCCCCATCTACGAGCAGTACTTC. Protein sequence: CASSPDNFPIYEQYF.

The V and J genes are TRBV4-2 and TRBJ2-1; 7 bases fit TRBD2. Germline loops: CDR1 LGHNA, CDR2 YNFKEQ. V was pared by 0 bases and J by 4 bases, with 12 bases of the junction left unmatched. The CDR3 contains 18 residues. The CDR3 DNA reads TGTGCCAGCAGCCAAGAGATTCAGGCCCCAGCGGGATACAATGAGCAGTTCTTC. Amino acids: CASSQEIQAPAGYNEQFF.

CDR3 DNA sequence: TGTGCCAGCAGCTTAGCCAGACAGGGCAGGGATCAGCCCCAGCATTTT. Protein: CASSLARQGRDQPQHF. The chain links TRBV7-9 to TRBJ1-5, with 7 bases matching TRBD1. In germline, CDR1 is SEHNR, CDR2 FQNEAQ (reference sequence). CDR3 length: 16 amino acids. V lost 0 bases to trimming and J lost 5 bases; unmatched junction nucleotides: 7. The full variable domain, rest sourced from reference TRBV7-9 and TRBJ1-5, is DTGVSQNPRHKITKRGQNVTFRCDPISEHNRLYWYRQTLGQGPEFLTYFQNEAQLEKSRLLSDRFSAERPKGSFSTLEIQRTEQGDSAMYLCASSLARQGRDQPQHFGDGTRLSIL.

This clone has more than one count but fewer than ten. The chain recombines TRBV6-5 with TRBJ1-2; perhaps TRBD1 as D (6 bases). The CDR3 is made up of 15 amino acids. V dropped 5 bases and J dropped 4 bases, with 17 bases sitting between them. The germline gives CDR1 MNHEY, CDR2 SVGAGI. The CDR3 is CASSRPATGIYGYTF. CDR3 nucleotide sequence: TGTGCCAGCAGTCGCCCCGCCACAGGGATCTATGGCTACACCTTC.

J is TRBJ2-7 and V is TRBV9, with TRBD1 matching over 11 bases. The junction had 7 bases not matched to a gene; V was cut back by 3 bases and J by 2 bases. Germline-derived CDR1 and CDR2 are SGDLS and YYNGEE. The CDR3 covers 16 residues. The CDR3 DNA is TGTGCCAGCAGCGCGGACAGGGGGCGATCAACCTACGAGCAGTACTTC. Translation gives CASSADRGRSTYEQYF.

This clone was seen just once. The chain has TRBV4-2 and TRBJ1-3, with a tentative D call TRBD1 (5 bases). This CDR3 has 14 residues. CDR1 LGHNA and CDR2 YNFKEQ come from the germline V gene. V gave up 6 bases and J gave up 0 bases, with 9 bases separating them. CDR3 coding DNA: TGTGCCAGCAGACGGGGGGACTCTGGAAACACCATATATTTT. The encoded protein is CASRRGDSGNTIYF.

The chain employs TRBV5-1 and TRBJ2-1; 12 bases agree with TRBD2. The CDR3 extends over 16 amino acids. The germline CDR1 and CDR2 sequences are SGHRS and YFSETQ. With V trimmed by 1 base and J by 5 bases, 4 bases remained unmatched. Here the CDR3 DNA reads TGCGCCAGCAGCTTGAAGCTAGCGGGGGGGAACAATGAGCAGTTCTTC. Translating it yields CASSLKLAGGNNEQFF.

This clone occurred a few times. The gene calls are TRBV9 and TRBJ1-1; D gene ambiguous. The CDR3 has 13 residues. Trimming took off 3 bases at V and 2 bases at J, with 8 bases between the two ends. Per germline, CDR1 SGDLS and CDR2 YYNGEE. The CDR3 loop reads CASSASLNTEAFF. The CDR3 coding sequence is TGTGCCAGCAGCGCGAGTCTTAACACTGAAGCTTTCTTT.

This chain connects TRBV5-4 to TRBJ2-3; 9 nucleotides line up with TRBD2. The V segment lost 0 bases and the J segment 9 bases; nucleotides outside the gene matches: 5. The CDR3 covers 14 residues. Per the germline V gene, CDR1 is SGHNT and CDR2 is YYREEE (reference sequence). The CDR3 spells CASSLAISGGTQYF. The CDR3 DNA reads as TGTGCCAGCAGCTTGGCCATTAGCGGGGGCACGCAGTATTTT.

The gene calls are TRBV5-4 and TRBJ1-1; unclear D gene. Germline lookup yields CDR1 SGHNT and CDR2 YYREEE (reference sequence). This CDR3 is built from 15 residues. V lost 4 bases, J lost 5 bases, and 18 bases lay in between. This CDR3 reads CASSPRAGEGTEAFF. The DNA of the CDR3 is TGTGCCAGCAGCCCTAGGGCGGGAGAAGGAACTGAAGCTTTCTTT.

The chain carries TRBV5-1 and TRBJ1-2; 10 bases map to TRBD1. Germline V gives CDR1 SGHRS, CDR2 YFSETQ. This CDR3 comprises 14 residues. V dropped 0 bases and J dropped 7; count of bases not matched to a gene: 3. CDR3 protein: CASSLGQGAGGYTF. In DNA form, the CDR3 reads TGCGCCAGCAGCTTGGGACAGGGGGCAGGTGGCTACACCTTC.

The chain has TRBV27 and TRBJ2-2; the match to TRBD1 covers 8 bases. The length of the CDR3 is 14 residues. V lost 2 bases to trimming and J lost 6 bases; unmatched junction nucleotides: 2. The germline CDR1 and CDR2 sequences are MNHEY and SMNVEV (reference sequence). DNA for the CDR3: TGTGCCAGCAGTTTAGGGACAGGCCCCGGGGAGCTGTTTTTT. Its protein is CASSLGTGPGELFF.

CDR3 DNA sequence: TGTGCCAGCAGCCCGCGGGACTGGTACTACAATGAGCAGTTCTTC. Translating it yields CASSPRDWYYNEQFF. The J gene is TRBJ2-1, the V gene TRBV13, with a possible D match to TRBD2 (6 bases). The germline V gene encodes CDR1 PRHDT and CDR2 FYEKMQ (reference sequence). This CDR3 comprises 15 residues. Trimming took off 5 bases at V and 3 bases at J, with 14 bases between the two ends.

In this sample, this clone turned up once. This sequence joins TRBV19 and TRBJ1-1; possible D gene TRBD1, 6 bases. In germline, CDR1 is LNHDA, CDR2 SQIVND (reference sequence). The CDR3 runs 14 residues. V was clipped by 10 bases and J by 0 bases, with 15 bases between them. Here the CDR3 reads CATKTDRLNTEAFF. In DNA, the CDR3 is TGTGCCACCAAGACCGACAGGCTGAACACTGAAGCTTTCTTT. Together with reference TRBV19 and TRBJ1-1, the CDR3 gives the full variable domain: DGGITQSPKYLFRKEGQNVTLSCEQNLNHDAMYWYRQDPGQGLRLIYYSQIVNDFQKGDIAEGYSVSREKKESFPLTVTSAQKNPTAFYLCATKTDRLNTEAFFGQGTRLTVV.